Presented here are 28 T cell receptor beta chains from one specimen sequenced in a study of T cells expressing NK-cell markers. TCRdb reprocessed the 5' RACE reads; each CDR3 protein has one entry and no DNA is given. The listing records about 540,000 distinct CDR3 sequences. The sequencing sample was made of blood T cells: a sorted CD56 or NKG2C T cell subset, CD4+ or CD8+ T cells, or bulk PBMC T cells (not recorded which). These receptors originate from a man between 18 and 29 years old in good health.

The V gene is TRBV27, the J gene TRBJ2-3; without DNA, the TCRdb call of TRBD2 cannot be checked. This CDR3 contains 16 residues. Germline V gives CDR1 MNHEY, CDR2 SMNVEV (reference sequence). This chain's CDR3 is CASSLSTGSGTDTQYF.

V gene TRBV7-7 combines with J gene TRBJ2-2; TCRdb designates TRBD2, a call that cannot be tested without DNA. The CDR3 consists of 16 residues. Germline V gives CDR1 SSHAT, CDR2 FNYEAQ (reference sequence). The CDR3 protein is CASSLRTGLETGELFF.

The chain has TRBV27 and TRBJ2-2; no DNA is available, so the TRBD1 call from TCRdb remains unchecked. There are 16 residues in the CDR3. The germline V gene has CDR1 MNHEY and CDR2 SMNVEV (reference sequence). CDR3 residues: CASSPRDRQNTGELFF.

The chain links TRBV7-2 to TRBJ2-7; TCRdb returns TRBD2, unconfirmable since there is no DNA. The CDR3 spans 15 residues. Germline assignment: CDR1 SGHTA and CDR2 FQGNSA. The CDR3 reads CASSPRLAGEREQYF.

The chain links TRBV13 to TRBJ2-2. Germline V gene sequence: CDR1 PRHDT, CDR2 FYEKMQ (reference sequence). This CDR3 comprises 14 residues. The CDR3 loop reads CASSFIGSTGELFF.

The rearrangement uses TRBV7-6 and TRBJ2-5; TCRdb proposes TRBD1, but this gene call is untestable without DNA. Germline V CDR1 and CDR2: SGHVS, FNYEAQ. The CDR3 totals 14 residues. The CDR3 loop is CASSVSKGRETQYF.

The chain has TRBV5-1 and TRBJ2-3; TCRdb's D call, TRBD2, is unchecked because there is no DNA. This CDR3 has 14 amino acids. CDR1 and CDR2 (germline): SGHRS, YFSETQ. CDR3 in amino acids: CASSFGRERDTQYF.

The chain has TRBV7-9 and TRBJ2-2; TCRdb reports TRBD1, a call that lacks DNA to check it against. Germline CDR1 and CDR2: SEHNR and FQNEAQ (reference sequence). CDR3 size: 19 residues. CDR3: CASSLKVVTDRSYTGELFF.

The chain couples TRBV9 to TRBJ1-3. The length of the CDR3 is 14 residues. The germline V gene has CDR1 SGDLS and CDR2 YYNGEE. The CDR3 region is CASSEWISGNTIYF.

V gene TRBV6-5 combines with J gene TRBJ2-1; TCRdb's D call of TRBD1 is untestable without DNA. The CDR3 runs to 16 residues. Germline V gene lookup returns CDR1 MNHEY and CDR2 SVGAGI. This chain's CDR3 is CASSSRTGTHANEQFF.

The rearrangement joins TRBV7-2 to TRBJ1-3; with no DNA, the TCRdb D assignment of TRBD1 cannot be verified. This CDR3 spans 16 amino acids. In germline, CDR1 is SGHTA, CDR2 FQGNSA. CDR3 loop: CASSSRTSGTGNTIYF.

The chain employs TRBV3-1 and TRBJ1-3; TCRdb's D gene call, TRBD1, goes unchecked for lack of DNA. The CDR3 has 16 residues. In germline, CDR1 is LGHDT, CDR2 YNNKEL (reference sequence). The CDR3 loop reads CASSGPGTASGNTIYF.

J is TRBJ2-1 and V is TRBV20-1; the D gene TCRdb calls, TRBD1, cannot be checked with no DNA. Germline V CDR1 and CDR2: DFQATT, SNEGSKA (reference sequence). CDR3 length equals 17 residues. CDR3: CSARRGTGGVFFNEQFF.

The CDR3 sequence is CASSLGDRVNQETQYF. The chain has TRBV7-9 and TRBJ2-5; the TCRdb call, TRBD1, lacks DNA for checking. Germline assignment: CDR1 SEHNR and CDR2 FQNEAQ (reference sequence). This CDR3 spans 16 amino acids.

The chain is built from TRBV20-1 and TRBJ2-4; the TCRdb call, TRBD1, lacks DNA for checking. Germline V lookup: CDR1 DFQATT, CDR2 SNEGSKA (reference sequence). The CDR3 sequence is 16 residues long. This CDR3 is CSADRGTGGAENIQYF.

The chain links TRBV6-4 to TRBJ1-2; the D call of TRBD1 rests on TCRdb alone, since no DNA is present to check it. The germline gives CDR1 MRHNA, CDR2 SNTAGT. The CDR3 runs to 13 residues. The CDR3 reads CASRSTGGFGYTF.

The chain links TRBV5-1 to TRBJ2-1; the TRBD2 assignment by TCRdb is unverifiable without DNA. The germline CDR1 and CDR2 sequences are SGHRS and YFSETQ. This CDR3 is built from 14 residues. CDR3 sequence reads: CASSSRLASHEQFF.

This chain links TRBV20-1 with TRBJ2-3; TCRdb calls TRBD1, which cannot be checked without DNA. CDR1 and CDR2 from the germline V gene are DFQATT and SNEGSKA (reference sequence). CDR3 length: 15 amino acids. The CDR3 protein is CSASYLGTPTDTQYF.

This sequence joins TRBV5-8 and TRBJ2-5. The length of the CDR3 is 13 residues. The germline V gene has CDR1 SGHTS and CDR2 YDEGEE. The CDR3 here is CASSVFAEETQYF. Full variable domain (rest looked up from reference TRBV5-8 and TRBJ2-5): EAGVTQSPTHLIKTRGQQATLRCSPISGHTSVYWYQQALGLGLQFLLWYDEGEERNRGNFPPRFSGRQFPNYSSELNVNALELEDSALYLCASSVFAEETQYFGPGTRLLVL.

This rearrangement joins TRBV29-1 to TRBJ2-7; no DNA is available, so the TRBD2 call from TCRdb remains unchecked. The CDR3 loop spans 14 amino acids. Per germline, CDR1 SQVTM and CDR2 ANQGSEA. The CDR3 loop reads CSVVGGTISYEQYF.

The CDR3 is CSVGARVYGEQFF. The rearrangement uses TRBV29-1 and TRBJ2-1; with no DNA, the TCRdb D assignment of TRBD2 cannot be verified. This CDR3 has 13 residues. The germline gives CDR1 SQVTM, CDR2 ANQGSEA.

The chain joins TRBV7-6 to TRBJ2-2; TCRdb's D call, TRBD2, is unchecked because there is no DNA. Germline V gene data show CDR1 as SGHVS and CDR2 as FNYEAQ. The CDR3 has 18 residues. CDR3 in amino acids: CASSGRTSGRSYTGELFF. The complete variable domain, with remaining parts taken from reference TRBV7-6 and TRBJ2-2, reads GAGVSQSPRYKVTKRGQDVALRCDPISGHVSLYWYRQALGQGPEFLTYFNYEAQQDKSGLPNDRFSAERPEGSISTLTIQRTEQRDSAMYRCASSGRTSGRSYTGELFFGEGSRLTVL.

V and J are TRBV12-3 or TRBV12-4 and TRBJ2-1; no DNA is available, so the TRBD2 call from TCRdb remains unchecked. The CDR3 spans 16 residues. The chain's CDR3 is CASSLLQGLANNEQFF.

The chain uses TRBV7-8 and TRBJ2-1; lacking DNA, the TRBD2 call made by TCRdb goes unchecked. CDR3 size: 19 residues. The germline gives CDR1 SGHVS, CDR2 FQNEAQ. This chain's CDR3 is CASSLRGNRLAGSNNEQFF.

The genes are TRBV5-6 and TRBJ2-1; TCRdb reports TRBD1, a call that lacks DNA to check it against. Germline V lookup: CDR1 SGHDT, CDR2 YYEEEE. The CDR3 totals 17 residues. CDR3 residues: CASSFPLGSVLYNEQFF.

The chain links TRBV27 to TRBJ2-1; checking the TCRdb D call of TRBD1 is not possible without DNA. This CDR3 has 15 residues. CDR1 is MNHEY, CDR2 SMNVEV, per germline (reference sequence). The CDR3 here is CASRNAGTGSNEQFF.

This chain uses TRBV5-1 with TRBJ1-1. Germline loops: CDR1 SGHRS, CDR2 YFSETQ. The CDR3 spans 16 residues. The CDR3 region is CASSLEGRPLNTEAFF.

The gene calls are TRBV20-1 and TRBJ2-2; TCRdb picks TRBD1, but there is no DNA to check that call. Germline V gives CDR1 DFQATT, CDR2 SNEGSKA (reference sequence). There are 14 residues in the CDR3. The CDR3 sequence: CSARRDLNTGELFF.